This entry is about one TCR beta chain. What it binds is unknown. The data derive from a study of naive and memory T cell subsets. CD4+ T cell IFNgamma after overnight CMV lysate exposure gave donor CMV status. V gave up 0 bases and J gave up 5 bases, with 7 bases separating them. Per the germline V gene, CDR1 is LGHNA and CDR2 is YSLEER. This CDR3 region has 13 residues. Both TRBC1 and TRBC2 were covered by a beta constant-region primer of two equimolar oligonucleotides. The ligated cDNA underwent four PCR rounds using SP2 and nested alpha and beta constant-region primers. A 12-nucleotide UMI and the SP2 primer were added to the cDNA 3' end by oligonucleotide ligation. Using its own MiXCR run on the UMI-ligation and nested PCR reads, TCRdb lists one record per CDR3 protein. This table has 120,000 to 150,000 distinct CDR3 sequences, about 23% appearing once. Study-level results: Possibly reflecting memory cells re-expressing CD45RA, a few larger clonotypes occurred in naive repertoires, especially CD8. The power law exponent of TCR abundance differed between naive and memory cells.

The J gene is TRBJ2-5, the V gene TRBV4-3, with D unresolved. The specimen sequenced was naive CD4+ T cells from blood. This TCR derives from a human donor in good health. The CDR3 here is CASSQDREETQYF. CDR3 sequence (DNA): TGCGCCAGCAGCCAAGATCGAGAGGAGACCCAGTACTTC.